The clone carrying this T cell receptor beta chain was observed once. The record originates from a study of blood T cell repertoires in COVID-19. Some clones are missing from TCRdb's copy, which holds only in-frame ones; the method was immunoSEQ multiplex PCR. The sample has fewer than 300,000 clones; roughly 93% are singletons. CDR1 is PRHDT, CDR2 FYEKMQ, per germline (reference sequence). The CDR3 is made up of 17 amino acids. V shed 5 bases and J 7 bases; nucleotides not matched to a gene: 19. This chain connects TRBV13 to TRBJ2-7, with 8 bases matching TRBD1. This TCR derives from a woman aged 40 to 50 with acute COVID-19. Sequences were obtained from PBMCs or T cells enriched from blood (not recorded which). The chain's CDR3 is CASSDWGADRAVREQYF. The CDR3 coding sequence is TGTGCCAGCAGCGATTGGGGGGCGGACAGGGCGGTACGGGAGCAGTACTTC.